These 7 T cell receptor beta chains were all obtained from the same sample, sequenced in a study of blood T cell repertoires in COVID-19. Sequencing used immunoSEQ multiplex PCR; TCRdb keeps in-frame clones, though not all of them. The repertoire includes around 130,000 clones, roughly 84% of them detected once, and 3.9% sits in the top ten. Sequencing was performed on peripheral blood. Every receptor here comes from a man between 60 and 70 years old with acute or convalescent COVID-19.

The rearrangement links TRBV5-4 to TRBJ2-7; 7 nucleotides match TRBD1. Germline V lookup: CDR1 SGHNT, CDR2 YYREEE (reference sequence). This CDR3 has 13 residues. The ends lost 4 bases at V and 5 bases at J; junction bases unmatched: 6. The CDR3 spells CASSQPTGNEQYF. For the CDR3, the DNA is TGTGCCAGCAGCCAACCGACAGGGAACGAGCAGTACTTC.

This chain connects TRBV6-4 to TRBJ2-3; D remains unclear. Looked up from germline, CDR1 is MRHNA and CDR2 is SNTAGT. The CDR3 is 15 residues long. The V end was cut by 6 bases, the J end by 0 bases, with 13 bases between. CDR3 in DNA: TGTGCCAGCAGCCCCAGCCACAGTAGCACAGATACGCAGTATTTT. It codes for CASSPSHSSTDTQYF.

The chain recombines TRBV10-3 with TRBJ2-2; D is unresolved. The ends were cut back, 0 bases at V and 4 bases at J, with 15 bases in the middle. The CDR3 extends over 17 amino acids. CDR1 and CDR2 from the germline V gene are ENHRY and SYGVKD. The CDR3 reads CAISESNVQSGTGELFF. In DNA, the CDR3 is TGTGCCATCAGTGAGTCGAACGTCCAGTCGGGCACCGGGGAGCTGTTTTTT.

This clone has a single count. This rearrangement joins TRBV19 to TRBJ1-1; D gene unclear. There are 13 residues in the CDR3. Germline V gene data show CDR1 as LNHDA and CDR2 as SQIVND (reference sequence). Between the trimmed V and J ends, which lost 3 bases and 1 base, there was a span of 6 bases. CDR3 nucleotides: TGTGCCAGTAGTATTTCCTCGAACACTGAAGCTTTCTTT. Protein: CASSISSNTEAFF.

The chain recombines TRBV12-3 or TRBV12-4 with TRBJ2-7; 7 nucleotides agree with TRBD2. The CDR3 length is 13 residues. J gave up 7 bases and V 6 bases, and 9 bases lay outside the gene matches. The CDR3 spells CASSLTTSEEQYF. CDR3 nucleotides: TGTGCCAGCAGCCTAACCACTAGCGAAGAGCAGTACTTC.

V gene TRBV7-2 combines with J gene TRBJ2-7; 8 nucleotides line up with TRBD2. From germline, CDR1 is SGHTA and CDR2 FQGNSA. The CDR3 runs to 14 residues. V was clipped by 3 bases and J by 5 bases; unmatched bases: 6. The CDR3 coding sequence is TGTGCCAGCAGCTTTGGGACTAGGAGGGACGAGCAGTACTTC. Its protein product is CASSFGTRRDEQYF.

The V call is TRBV6-2 or TRBV6-3, the J call TRBJ1-1; maybe TRBD1 (6 bases). Trimming left V 2 bases short and J 5 bases short, with 12 bases between. This CDR3 has 14 amino acids. Germline V gene sequence: CDR1 MNHEY, CDR2 SVGEGT. The CDR3 region is CASSYAGARTEAFF. In nucleotides, the CDR3 is TGTGCCAGCAGTTACGCGGGGGCGAGAACTGAAGCTTTCTTT.